Below, 10 T cell receptor beta chains from the same sample are listed, as sequenced in a study of blood T cell repertoires in COVID-19. Profiling relied on immunoSEQ multiplex PCR, and the TCRdb table lists in-frame clones only, not all of them. Of fewer than 110,000 clones listed, 89% are singletons. Sequenced input: peripheral blood. The receptors shown here come from a man in his forties with active or convalescent COVID-19.

The CDR3 bases are TGTGCCAGCAGCTTTTCGGGGGGCAATCAGCCCCAGCATTTT. This translates into CASSFSGGNQPQHF. This sequence joins TRBV7-2 and TRBJ1-5; TRBD1 is a possible D gene (5 bases). Germline CDR1 SGHTA, CDR2 FQGNSA. Trimming removed 3 bases from V and 2 bases from J, with 8 bases in between. The CDR3 is 14 residues long.

The chain has TRBV5-1 and TRBJ2-3, with D unresolved. The CDR3 contains 13 residues. The ends were cut back, 0 bases at V and 6 bases at J, with 8 bases in the middle. The germline gives CDR1 SGHRS, CDR2 YFSETQ. The CDR3 bases are TGCGCCAGCAGCTTGGACGGGTCTGATACGCAGTATTTT. This encodes CASSLDGSDTQYF. The variable domain in full, with the rest retrieved from reference TRBV5-1 and TRBJ2-3, is KAGVTQTPRYLIKTRGQQVTLSCSPISGHRSVSWYQQTPGQGLQFLFEYFSETQRNKGNFPGRFSGRQFSNSRSEMNVSTLELGDSALYLCASSLDGSDTQYFGPGTRLTVL.

This chain connects TRBV6-5 to TRBJ2-1; D is possibly TRBD2 (5 bases). Germline loops: CDR1 MNHEY, CDR2 SVGAGI. The CDR3 is 15 residues long. V lost 5 bases, J lost 7 bases, and 18 bases lay in between. This chain's CDR3 is CASSTQRTFGNEQFF. The CDR3 bases are TGTGCCAGCAGTACCCAGCGGACCTTTGGGAATGAGCAGTTCTTC.

The chain carries TRBV6-6 and TRBJ1-1; the match to TRBD1 covers 7 bases. The CDR3 length is 15 residues. V was pared by 4 bases and J by 5 bases, with 10 bases of the junction left unmatched. CDR1 is MNHNY and CDR2 is SVGAGI in the germline V gene (reference sequence). For the CDR3, the DNA is TGTGCCAGCAGTTCGTTGACAGGGAAAAAAACTGAAGCTTTCTTT. Its protein is CASSSLTGKKTEAFF.

The chain joins TRBV16 to TRBJ2-1, with TRBD2 matching over 14 bases. Germline V gene sequence: CDR1 KGHSY, CDR2 FQNENV. The V segment lost 4 bases and the J segment 0 bases; nucleotides outside the gene matches: 5. The length of the CDR3 is 18 residues. CDR3: CASSPRLAGGSSYNEQFF. In DNA, the CDR3 is TGTGCCAGCAGCCCCCGACTAGCGGGAGGGAGCTCCTACAATGAGCAGTTCTTC.

This clone was seen a handful of times. V and J are TRBV9 and TRBJ2-1, with 7 positions matching TRBD2. The germline V gene encodes CDR1 SGDLS and CDR2 YYNGEE. The CDR3 runs 17 residues. The J segment lost 4 bases and the V segment lost 0 bases, leaving 10 bases of the junction unmatched. Here the CDR3 reads CASSVDPASGLYNEQFF. The CDR3 DNA sequence: TGTGCCAGCAGCGTAGATCCGGCTAGCGGCCTATACAATGAGCAGTTCTTC. Filled out from reference TRBV9 and TRBJ2-1, the complete variable domain reads DSGVTQTPKHLITATGQRVTLRCSPRSGDLSVYWYQQSLDQGLQFLIQYYNGEERAKGNILERFSAQQFPDLHSELNLSSLELGDSALYFCASSVDPASGLYNEQFFGPGTRLTVL.

The V call is TRBV4-3, the J call TRBJ2-1; no firm D call. Trimming stripped 5 bases from V and 3 bases from J, with 11 bases between. This CDR3 has 14 residues. The germline gives CDR1 LGHNA, CDR2 YSLEER. As DNA, the CDR3 is TGCGCCAGCAGCAACGAGCTAGGCTACAATGAGCAGTTCTTC. It is translated as CASSNELGYNEQFF.

The chain couples TRBV11-3 to TRBJ2-1; possibly TRBD2 for D (5 bases). The ends were cut back, 2 bases at V and 5 bases at J, with 13 bases in the middle. The germline CDR1 and CDR2 sequences are SGHNT and YENEEA. The CDR3 sequence is 15 residues long. The CDR3 sequence is CASSLRTGPNNEQFF. The CDR3 nucleotides are TGTGCCAGCAGCTTACGGACTGGGCCTAACAATGAGCAGTTCTTC.

The chain couples TRBV4-2 to TRBJ2-3; 9 nucleotides align to TRBD2. This CDR3 is built from 16 residues. CDR1 LGHNA and CDR2 YNFKEQ come from the germline V gene. Trimming cost V 0 bases and J 7 bases; bases outside gene matches: 8. The DNA of the CDR3 is TGTGCCAGCAGCCAAGACCCGCTAGCGGGGATTTATACGCAGTATTTT. It is translated as CASSQDPLAGIYTQYF.

The chain is built from TRBV7-2 and TRBJ2-1; no clear D. Trimming removed 5 bases at V and 6 bases at J, with 8 bases between. CDR1 and CDR2 from the germline V gene are SGHTA and FQGNSA. The CDR3 length is 12 residues. Here the CDR3 reads CASSLGRNEQFF. The CDR3 region has the DNA TGTGCCAGCAGCCTCGGTCGCAATGAGCAGTTCTTC.